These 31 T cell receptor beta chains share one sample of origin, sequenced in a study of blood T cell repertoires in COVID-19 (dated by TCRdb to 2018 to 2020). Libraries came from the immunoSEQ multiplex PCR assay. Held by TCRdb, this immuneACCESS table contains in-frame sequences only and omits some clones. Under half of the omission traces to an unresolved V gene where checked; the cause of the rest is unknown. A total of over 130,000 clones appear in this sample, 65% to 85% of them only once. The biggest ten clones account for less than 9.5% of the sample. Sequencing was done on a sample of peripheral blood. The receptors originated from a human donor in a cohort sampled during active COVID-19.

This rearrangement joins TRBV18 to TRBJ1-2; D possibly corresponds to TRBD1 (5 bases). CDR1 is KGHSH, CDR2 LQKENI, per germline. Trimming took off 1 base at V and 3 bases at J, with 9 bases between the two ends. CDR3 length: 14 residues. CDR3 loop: CASSPRGRDYGYTF. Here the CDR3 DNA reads TGTGCCAGCTCACCACGCGGCAGGGACTATGGCTACACCTTC.

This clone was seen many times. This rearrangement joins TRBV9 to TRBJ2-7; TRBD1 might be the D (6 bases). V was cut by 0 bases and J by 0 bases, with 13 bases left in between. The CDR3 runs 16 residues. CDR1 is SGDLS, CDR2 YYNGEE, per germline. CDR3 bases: TGTGCCAGCAGCGTAGGCCGGGACACCGGCTCCTACGAGCAGTACTTC. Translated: CASSVGRDTGSYEQYF. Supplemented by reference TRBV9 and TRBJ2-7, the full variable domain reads DSGVTQTPKHLITATGQRVTLRCSPRSGDLSVYWYQQSLDQGLQFLIQYYNGEERAKGNILERFSAQQFPDLHSELNLSSLELGDSALYFCASSVGRDTGSYEQYFGPGTRLTVT.

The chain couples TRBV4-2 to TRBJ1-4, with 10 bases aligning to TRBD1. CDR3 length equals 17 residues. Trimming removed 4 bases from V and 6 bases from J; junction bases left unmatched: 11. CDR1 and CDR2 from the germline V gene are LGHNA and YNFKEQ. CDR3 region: CASSPTNGQGGDEKLFF. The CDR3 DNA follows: TGTGCCAGCAGCCCCACGAACGGACAGGGGGGGGATGAAAAACTGTTTTTT.

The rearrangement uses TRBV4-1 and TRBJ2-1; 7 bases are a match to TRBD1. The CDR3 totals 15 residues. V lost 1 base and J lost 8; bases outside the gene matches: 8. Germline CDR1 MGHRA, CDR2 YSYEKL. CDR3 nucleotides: TGCGCCAGCAGCCAAGTTCGACAGGGCCGCGATGAGCAGTTCTTC. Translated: CASSQVRQGRDEQFF.

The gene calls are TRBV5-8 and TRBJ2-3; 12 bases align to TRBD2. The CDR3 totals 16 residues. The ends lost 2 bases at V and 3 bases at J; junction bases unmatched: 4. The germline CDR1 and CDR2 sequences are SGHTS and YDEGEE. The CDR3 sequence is CASSFPTSGGTDTQYF. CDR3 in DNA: TGTGCCAGCAGCTTCCCGACTAGCGGGGGAACAGATACGCAGTATTTT.

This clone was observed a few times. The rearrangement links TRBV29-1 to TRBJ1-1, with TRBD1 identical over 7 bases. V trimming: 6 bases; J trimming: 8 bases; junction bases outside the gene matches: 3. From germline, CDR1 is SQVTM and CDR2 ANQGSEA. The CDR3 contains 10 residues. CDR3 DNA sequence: TGCAGCGTAAACAGGGGAGAAGCTTTCTTT. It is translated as CSVNRGEAFF.

CDR3 bases: TGTGCCAGCAGTGAACCGCGCTTCAGGGGGGCAGGTACTGAAGCTTTCTTT. Translating it yields CASSEPRFRGAGTEAFF. The chain carries TRBV6-1 and TRBJ1-1; 7 positions match TRBD1. Unmatched junction bases numbered 14, after V lost 2 bases and J lost 5 bases. The germline V gene has CDR1 MNHNS and CDR2 SASEGT. The CDR3 runs 17 residues.

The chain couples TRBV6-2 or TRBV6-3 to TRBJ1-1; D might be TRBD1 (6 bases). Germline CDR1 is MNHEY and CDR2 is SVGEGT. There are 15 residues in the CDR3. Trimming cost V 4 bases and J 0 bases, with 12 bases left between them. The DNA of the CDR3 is TGTGCCAGCAGTTCCGGGACATCAATGAACACTGAAGCTTTCTTT. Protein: CASSSGTSMNTEAFF.

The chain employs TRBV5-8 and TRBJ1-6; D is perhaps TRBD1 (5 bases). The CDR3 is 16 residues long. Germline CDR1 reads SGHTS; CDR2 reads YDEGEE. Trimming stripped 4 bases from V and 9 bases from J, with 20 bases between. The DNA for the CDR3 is TGTGCCAGCAGCCCGACAGCGAAAGGGATCCTTTCACCCCTCCACTTT. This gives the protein CASSPTAKGILSPLHF.

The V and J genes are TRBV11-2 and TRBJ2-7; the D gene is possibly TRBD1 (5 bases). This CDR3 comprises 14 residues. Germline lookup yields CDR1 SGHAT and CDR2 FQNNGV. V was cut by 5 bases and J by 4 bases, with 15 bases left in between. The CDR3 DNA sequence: TGTGCCAGCAGCCGGGCGGACACACGGTACGAGCAGTACTTC. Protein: CASSRADTRYEQYF.

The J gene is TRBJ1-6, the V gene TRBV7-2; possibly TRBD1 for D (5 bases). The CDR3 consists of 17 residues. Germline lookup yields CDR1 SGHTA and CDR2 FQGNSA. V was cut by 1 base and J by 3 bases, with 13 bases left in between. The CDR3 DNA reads TGTGCCAGCAGCTTAGTAGAACAGGTGCGCTATAATTCACCCCTCCACTTT. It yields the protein CASSLVEQVRYNSPLHF.

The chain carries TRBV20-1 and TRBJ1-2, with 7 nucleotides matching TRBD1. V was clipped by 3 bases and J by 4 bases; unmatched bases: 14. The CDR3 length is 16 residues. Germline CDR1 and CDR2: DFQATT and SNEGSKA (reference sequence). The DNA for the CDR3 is TGCAGTGCTAGTGACGTTTTTACGGGACAGCCCTATGGCTACACCTTC. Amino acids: CSASDVFTGQPYGYTF.

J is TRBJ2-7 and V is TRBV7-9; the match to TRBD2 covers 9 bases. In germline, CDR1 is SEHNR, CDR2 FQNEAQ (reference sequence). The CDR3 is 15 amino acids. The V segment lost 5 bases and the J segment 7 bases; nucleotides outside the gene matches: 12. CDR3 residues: CASSPRGSGGFEQYF. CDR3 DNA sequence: TGTGCCAGCAGCCCCCGGGGTAGCGGGGGTTTTGAGCAGTACTTC.

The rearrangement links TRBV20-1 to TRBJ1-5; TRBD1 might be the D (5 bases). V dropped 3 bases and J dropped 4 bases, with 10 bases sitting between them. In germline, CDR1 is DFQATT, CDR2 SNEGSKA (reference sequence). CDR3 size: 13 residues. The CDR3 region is CSASVGGNQPQHF. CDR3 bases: TGCAGTGCTAGTGTGGGGGGAAATCAGCCCCAGCATTTT.

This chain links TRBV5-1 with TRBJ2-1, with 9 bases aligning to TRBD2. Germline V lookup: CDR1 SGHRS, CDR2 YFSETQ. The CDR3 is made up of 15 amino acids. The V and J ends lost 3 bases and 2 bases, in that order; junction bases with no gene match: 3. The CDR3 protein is CASSYGGGAYNEQFF. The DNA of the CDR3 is TGCGCCAGCAGCTACGGCGGGGGGGCCTACAATGAGCAGTTCTTC. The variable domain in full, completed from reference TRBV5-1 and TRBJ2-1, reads KAGVTQTPRYLIKTRGQQVTLSCSPISGHRSVSWYQQTPGQGLQFLFEYFSETQRNKGNFPGRFSGRQFSNSRSEMNVSTLELGDSALYLCASSYGGGAYNEQFFGPGTRLTVL.

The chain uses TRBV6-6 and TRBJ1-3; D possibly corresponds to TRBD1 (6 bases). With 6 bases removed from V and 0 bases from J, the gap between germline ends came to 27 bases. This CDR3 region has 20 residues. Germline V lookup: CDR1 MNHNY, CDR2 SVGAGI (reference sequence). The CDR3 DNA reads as TGTGCCAGCAGCAACCACGGACAGTTTTTAAGAACGGTCTCTGGAAACACCATATATTTT. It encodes CASSNHGQFLRTVSGNTIYF.

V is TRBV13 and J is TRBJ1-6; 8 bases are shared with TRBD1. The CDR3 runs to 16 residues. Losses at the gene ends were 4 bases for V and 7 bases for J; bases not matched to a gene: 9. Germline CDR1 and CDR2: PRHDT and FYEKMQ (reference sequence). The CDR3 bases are TGTGCCAGCAGCTCGCCGGCCGGACAGGGAAATTCACCCCTCCACTTT. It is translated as CASSSPAGQGNSPLHF.

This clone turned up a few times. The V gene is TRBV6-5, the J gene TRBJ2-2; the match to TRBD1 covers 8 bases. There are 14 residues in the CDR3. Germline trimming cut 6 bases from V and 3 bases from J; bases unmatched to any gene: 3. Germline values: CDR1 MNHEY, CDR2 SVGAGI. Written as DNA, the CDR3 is TGTGCCAGCAGCGGACAGGGCGACACCGGGGAGCTGTTTTTT. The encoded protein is CASSGQGDTGELFF.

The CDR3 region has the DNA TGCGCCAGCAGCTTGGCGCTAGCCCCCACAGATACGCAGTATTTT. It is translated as CASSLALAPTDTQYF. J is TRBJ2-3 and V is TRBV5-1; a possible D gene is TRBD2 (5 bases). Trimming left V 0 bases short and J 2 bases short, with 10 bases between. The CDR3 totals 15 residues. CDR1 is SGHRS and CDR2 is YFSETQ in the germline V gene.

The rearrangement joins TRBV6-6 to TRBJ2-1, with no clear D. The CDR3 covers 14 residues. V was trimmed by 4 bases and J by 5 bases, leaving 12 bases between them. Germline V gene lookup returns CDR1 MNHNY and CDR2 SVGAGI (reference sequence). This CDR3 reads CASSSAEKNNEQFF. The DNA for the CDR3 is TGTGCCAGCAGTTCTGCGGAGAAAAACAATGAGCAGTTCTTC.

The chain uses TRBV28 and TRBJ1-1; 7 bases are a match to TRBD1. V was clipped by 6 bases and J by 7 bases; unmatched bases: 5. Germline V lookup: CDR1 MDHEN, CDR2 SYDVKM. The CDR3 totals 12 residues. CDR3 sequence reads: CASSTRTGEAFF. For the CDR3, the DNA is TGTGCCAGCAGCACACGGACAGGTGAAGCTTTCTTT.

The CDR3 coding sequence is TGTGCCAGTAGTATCGACCGGGGGGTAGGAGCCAAAAACATTCAGTACTTC. Amino acid sequence: CASSIDRGVGAKNIQYF. This rearrangement joins TRBV19 to TRBJ2-4; 7 bases are shared with TRBD2. This CDR3 is built from 17 residues. Germline V gene data show CDR1 as LNHDA and CDR2 as SQIVND (reference sequence). V shed 3 bases, J shed 0 bases, and the junction held 8 bases outside the gene matches. Complete variable domain (other parts from reference TRBV19 and TRBJ2-4): DGGITQSPKYLFRKEGQNVTLSCEQNLNHDAMYWYRQDPGQGLRLIYYSQIVNDFQKGDIAEGYSVSREKKESFPLTVTSAQKNPTAFYLCASSIDRGVGAKNIQYFGAGTRLSVL.

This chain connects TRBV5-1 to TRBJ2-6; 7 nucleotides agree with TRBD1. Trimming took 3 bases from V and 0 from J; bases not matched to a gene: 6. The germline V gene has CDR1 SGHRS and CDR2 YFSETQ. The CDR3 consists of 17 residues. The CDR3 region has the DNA TGCGCCAGCAGCTGGAAGGGACAGCTCTCTGGGGCCAACGTCCTGACTTTC. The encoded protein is CASSWKGQLSGANVLTF.

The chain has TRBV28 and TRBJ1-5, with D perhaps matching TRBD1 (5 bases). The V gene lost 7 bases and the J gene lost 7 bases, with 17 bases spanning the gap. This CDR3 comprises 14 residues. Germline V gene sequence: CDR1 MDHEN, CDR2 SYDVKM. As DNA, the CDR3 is TGTGCCAGCAAGCCCGGGGGATTAGGCCAGCCCCAGCATTTT. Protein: CASKPGGLGQPQHF.

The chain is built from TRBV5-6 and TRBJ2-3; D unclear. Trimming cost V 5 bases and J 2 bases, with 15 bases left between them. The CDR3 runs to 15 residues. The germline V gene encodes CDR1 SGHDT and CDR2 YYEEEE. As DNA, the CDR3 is TGTGCCAGCAGTTCCCAAGCCGATCCCACAGATACGCAGTATTTT. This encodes CASSSQADPTDTQYF.

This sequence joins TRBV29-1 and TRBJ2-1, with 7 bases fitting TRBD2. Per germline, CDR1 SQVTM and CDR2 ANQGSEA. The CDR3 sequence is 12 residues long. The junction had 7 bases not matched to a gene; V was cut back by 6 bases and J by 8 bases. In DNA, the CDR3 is TGCAGCGTAGCCACTACTAGCGATGAGCAGTTCTTC. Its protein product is CSVATTSDEQFF.

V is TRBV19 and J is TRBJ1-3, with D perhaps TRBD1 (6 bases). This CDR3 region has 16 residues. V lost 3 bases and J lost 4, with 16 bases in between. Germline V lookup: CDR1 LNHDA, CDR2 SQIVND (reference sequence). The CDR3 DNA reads TGTGCCAGTAGTATGCAACAGGGCCTGTTGGGAAACACCATATATTTT. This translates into CASSMQQGLLGNTIYF.

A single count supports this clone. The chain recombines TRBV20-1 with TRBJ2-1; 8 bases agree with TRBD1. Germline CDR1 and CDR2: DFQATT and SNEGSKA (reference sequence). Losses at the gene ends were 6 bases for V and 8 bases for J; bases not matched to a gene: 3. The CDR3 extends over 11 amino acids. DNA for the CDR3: TGCAGTGCGCTGACAGGGGATGAGCAGTTCTTC. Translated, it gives CSALTGDEQFF.

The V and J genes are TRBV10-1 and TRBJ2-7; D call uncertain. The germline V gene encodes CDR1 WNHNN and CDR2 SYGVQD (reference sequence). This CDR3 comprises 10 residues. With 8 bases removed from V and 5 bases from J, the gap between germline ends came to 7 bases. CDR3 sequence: CASLFDEQYF. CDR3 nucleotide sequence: TGCGCCAGCTTATTCGACGAGCAGTACTTC.

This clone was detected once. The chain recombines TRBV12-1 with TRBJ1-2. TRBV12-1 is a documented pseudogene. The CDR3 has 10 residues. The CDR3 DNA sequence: TGTGCCAGCAGTTTCCGAGTCTACACCTTC. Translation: CASSFRVYTF.

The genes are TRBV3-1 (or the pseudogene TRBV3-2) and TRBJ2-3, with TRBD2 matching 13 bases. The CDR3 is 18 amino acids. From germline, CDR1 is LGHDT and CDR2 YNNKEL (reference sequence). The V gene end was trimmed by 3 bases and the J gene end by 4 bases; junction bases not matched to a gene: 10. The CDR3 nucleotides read TGTGCCAGCAGCCATTCCTGGGGGACTAGCGGGGCCTCAGATACGCAGTATTTT. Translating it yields CASSHSWGTSGASDTQYF.